Described below is a single T cell receptor beta chain sequence and its context. Its target antigen remains unknown. No much larger clone exists at a distance of one base, and base qualities are not known. Library prep was done by RT-PCR. The sequencer listed for this sample is Illumina HiSeq 2500. TCRdb handled the public reads itself, with Q25 trimming in fastp and clone calling in MiXCR, and kept productive beta chains. A single entry per CDR3 protein holds the most common genes and DNA from its merged rows. The sample table records roughly 460,000 distinct CDR3 sequences; approximately 10% of these occur just once. Approximately 12% of the sample lies in the top ten. This sample's time point label indicates: 45 days after influenza vaccine administration. The sample belongs to a study of response to subunit inactivated influenza vaccine (dated by TCRdb to between 2018 and 2020). As for the study more broadly: Deep quantitative T cell receptor repertoire profiling was used in the study to track responses to a trivalent subunit inactivated influenza vaccine.

CDR1 LGHNA and CDR2 YNFKEQ are derived from the germline V gene. V is pared back by 4 bases and J by 4 bases, with 22 bases lying between the germline termini. The CDR3 numbers 17 residues from cysteine through phenylalanine. Left in the record is the CDR3 DNA by itself, 51 bases read in frame from the first base. What the authors observed across the whole study: It was suggested by the authors that each seasonal influenza vaccination may recruit only a limited number of new T cells.

The starting material was PBMCs from blood, obtained about 6 weeks after vaccination. This sequence originates from a man between 50 and 59 years old who received an inactivated influenza vaccine. Donor details come from another sample of the same person, matched by shared clones. The chain is assembled from TRBV4-2 and TRBJ2-5, with TRBD2 perhaps the D gene, on 7 matching bases. DNA sequence: TGTGCCAGCAGCCTCCCCTTAGGGGGGGGGCCTGGAGAGACCCAGTACTTC. Translated, it gives CASSLPLGGGPGETQYF.